These 25 T cell receptor beta chains were sequenced from one sample in a study of T-cell reconstitution after alpha-beta-depleted transplantation in children. Unique molecular identifiers featured in how the TCRbeta library was prepared. From the PCR reads, TCRdb called clonotypes with MiXCR, one entry per CDR3 protein. This table has 6,500 to 8,000 distinct CDR3 sequences, around 30% appearing once. Sequencing was performed on peripheral blood, taken 60 days after TCRalphabeta/CD19-depleted stem cell transplant. The receptors shown here come from a boy under two years old who had a stem cell transplant for SCID, so the T cells may come from the graft donor.

This rearrangement joins TRBV4-2 to TRBJ1-5, with no clear D. The V and J ends lost 4 bases and 5 bases respectively, with 24 bases between them. The CDR3 totals 18 residues. Germline V gene sequence: CDR1 LGHNA, CDR2 YNFKEQ. The CDR3 DNA reads TGTGCCAGCAGCCCCGGGCTCCTCTGCTGGGTACTGCATCAGCCCCAGCATTTT. It is translated as CASSPGLLCWVLHQPQHF.

This clonotype occurred many times. The chain couples TRBV11-2 to TRBJ1-1; no definite D call. This CDR3 contains 15 residues. V dropped 5 bases and J dropped 1 base, with 14 bases sitting between them. Looked up from germline, CDR1 is SGHAT and CDR2 is FQNNGV. The CDR3 DNA follows: TGTGCCAGCAGCCCCGGAATTAGGTCGAACACTGAAGCTTTCTTT. Amino acid sequence: CASSPGIRSNTEAFF.

Judged by abundance, this clonotype is medium-sized. This chain uses TRBV7-2 with TRBJ2-2; D may correspond to TRBD1 or TRBD2 (5 bases each). The V end lost 1 base, the J end lost 5 bases, and 11 bases lay between the germline ends. Germline lookup yields CDR1 SGHTA and CDR2 FQGNSA. This CDR3 region has 15 residues. The CDR3 nucleotides read TGTGCCAGCAGCTTAGGGCAGGGCGGGACCGGGGAGCTGTTTTTT. Residues: CASSLGQGGTGELFF.

This clonotype is termed medium-sized. The V call is TRBV3-1, the J call TRBJ2-7; D remains unclear. Germline CDR1 is LGHDT and CDR2 is YNNKEL (reference sequence). V lost 4 bases to trimming and J lost 3 bases, with 10 bases between them. The CDR3 spans 13 residues. CDR3 residues: CASSRRRFYEQYF. The CDR3 nucleotides read TGTGCCAGCAGCCGACGAAGGTTCTACGAGCAGTACTTC.

This clonotype is termed medium-sized. J is TRBJ2-1 and V is TRBV19, with D possibly being TRBD2 (6 bases). V lost 7 bases to trimming and J lost 7 bases, with 23 bases between them. This CDR3 has 16 amino acids. Germline CDR1 and CDR2: LNHDA and SQIVND (reference sequence). DNA of the CDR3: TGTGCCAGTACCCATAGTGGGGGGAGGTTTTGGAATGAGCAGTTCTTC. This encodes CASTHSGGRFWNEQFF.

This clonotype is medium-sized in the sample. V gene TRBV27 combines with J gene TRBJ2-3; perhaps TRBD2 as D (5 bases). CDR3 length: 15 residues. V was trimmed by 7 bases and J by 0 bases, leaving 14 bases between them. The germline gives CDR1 MNHEY, CDR2 SMNVEV (reference sequence). CDR3 in amino acids: CASTPRGYSTDTQYF. Here the CDR3 DNA reads TGTGCCAGCACCCCCCGGGGATACAGCACAGATACGCAGTATTTT.

The V call is TRBV5-1, the J call TRBJ2-1; 8 bases align to TRBD2. This CDR3 contains 15 residues. V shed 0 bases, J shed 7 bases, and the junction held 6 bases outside the gene matches. The V gene's germline CDR1 is SGHRS and CDR2 YFSETQ. CDR3 nucleotide sequence: TGCGCCAGCAGCTTGGCCAGCGGGAGAGGAAATGAGCAGTTCTTC. Translated, it gives CASSLASGRGNEQFF.

This sequence joins TRBV5-1 and TRBJ2-5; 9 bases map to TRBD2. The CDR3 has 15 residues. Germline values: CDR1 SGHRS, CDR2 YFSETQ. V was clipped by 0 bases and J by 3 bases; unmatched bases: 3. CDR3 protein: CASSLVSGREETQYF. In DNA, the CDR3 is TGCGCCAGCAGCTTGGTTAGCGGGAGAGAAGAGACCCAGTACTTC.

This clonotype was recorded only once. For the CDR3, the DNA is TGTGCCAGCAGCTTAGACTTGGACAATGAGCAGTTCTTC. It is translated as CASSLDLDNEQFF. The genes are TRBV7-9 and TRBJ2-1, with no clear D. The CDR3 extends over 13 amino acids. The germline CDR1 and CDR2 sequences are SEHNR and FQNEAQ (reference sequence). V was pared by 1 base and J by 5 bases, with 6 bases between. The whole variable domain, filled in from reference TRBV7-9 and TRBJ2-1, reads DTGVSQNPRHKITKRGQNVTFRCDPISEHNRLYWYRQTLGQGPEFLTYFQNEAQLEKSRLLSDRFSAERPKGSFSTLEIQRTEQGDSAMYLCASSLDLDNEQFFGPGTRLTVL.

By sample fraction, this clonotype is medium-sized. This chain joins TRBV12-3 or TRBV12-4 and TRBJ2-1; 11 bases map to TRBD2. Trimming removed 5 bases from V and 0 bases from J; junction bases left unmatched: 3. This CDR3 region has 16 residues. Here the CDR3 DNA reads TGTGCCAGCAGTCATAGCGGGGGGGTCTCCTACAATGAGCAGTTCTTC. Its protein is CASSHSGGVSYNEQFF.

This chain connects TRBV19 to TRBJ1-1; unclear D gene. V was shortened by 6 bases and J by 4 bases, with 9 bases between the two germline ends. CDR1 and CDR2 (germline): LNHDA, SQIVND (reference sequence). This CDR3 comprises 12 residues. CDR3 amino acids: CASSPYFTEAFF. The CDR3 DNA reads as TGTGCCAGTAGCCCGTATTTCACTGAAGCTTTCTTT. Filled out from reference TRBV19 and TRBJ1-1, the complete variable domain reads DGGITQSPKYLFRKEGQNVTLSCEQNLNHDAMYWYRQDPGQGLRLIYYSQIVNDFQKGDIAEGYSVSREKKESFPLTVTSAQKNPTAFYLCASSPYFTEAFFGQGTRLTVV.

Regarding this clonotype: The junction does not match germline at one end; this may be a read error. The chain carries TRBV7-9 and TRBJ2-3, with 7 bases lining up with TRBD2. The CDR3 covers 15 residues. The germline V gene has CDR1 SEHNR and CDR2 FQNEAQ (reference sequence). CDR3 DNA sequence: TGTGCCATCAGCCCCGGGGGGTTAGGCGCAGATACGCAGTATTTT. It yields the protein CAISPGGLGADTQYF.

By sample share, this clonotype is medium-sized. The chain couples TRBV5-5 to TRBJ1-3; D is perhaps TRBD1 (6 bases). The CDR3 runs 13 residues. Germline assignment: CDR1 SGHKS and CDR2 YYEKEE (reference sequence). Trimming removed 3 bases from V and 3 bases from J, with 7 bases in between. The CDR3: CASSSDSGNTIYF. The CDR3 DNA is TGTGCCAGCAGCTCGGACAGTGGAAACACCATATATTTT.

The gene calls are TRBV5-1 and TRBJ2-3; tentative D call: TRBD2 (6 bases). V was trimmed by 4 bases and J by 6 bases, leaving 15 bases between them. The germline CDR1 and CDR2 sequences are SGHRS and YFSETQ. This CDR3 region has 14 residues. DNA for the CDR3: TGCGCCAGCAGCGCGGGACTCCCCGGGGATACGCAGTATTTT. Amino acid sequence: CASSAGLPGDTQYF.

This clonotype occurred many times. Written as DNA, the CDR3 is TGCGCCAGCAGCCGAGGACAGGGGGCGTCAAGACAGCCCCAGCATTTT. Amino acids: CASSRGQGASRQPQHF. This sequence joins TRBV4-1 and TRBJ1-5; 11 nucleotides match TRBD1. After removal of 4 bases from V and 7 bases from J, the junction contained 9 bases not matched to a gene. CDR1 and CDR2 from the germline V gene are MGHRA and YSYEKL. This CDR3 has 16 residues.

This clonotype was observed a handful of times. The chain is built from TRBV6-1 and TRBJ2-7; 7 bases match TRBD1. The CDR3 extends over 14 amino acids. V gave up 8 bases and J gave up 9 bases; unmatched junction bases: 16. The germline CDR1 and CDR2 sequences are MNHNS and SASEGT. For the CDR3, the DNA is TGTGCCAGCTTAGCAGTAGACAGGGCTGGTGGGCAGTACTTC. Translated, it gives CASLAVDRAGGQYF.

This clonotype has ten or more counts. V usage is TRBV4-1 and J usage is TRBJ1-5; 12 bases align to TRBD1. V lost 3 bases to trimming and J lost 1 base; unmatched junction nucleotides: 10. Germline V gene lookup returns CDR1 MGHRA and CDR2 YSYEKL. The CDR3 has 19 amino acids. The CDR3 DNA sequence: TGCGCCAGCAGCCAGGCCGGGACAGGGGGCTCGATAAGCAATCAGCCCCAGCATTTT. Its translation is CASSQAGTGGSISNQPQHF.

This clonotype was detected a few times. J is TRBJ2-1 and V is TRBV28, with D perhaps TRBD1 or TRBD2 (6 bases each). Trimming pared 10 bases from V and 4 bases from J, leaving 20 bases between. This CDR3 is built from 15 residues. Germline V CDR1 and CDR2: MDHEN, SYDVKM. CDR3 in DNA: TGTGCCACCATAAGCGCGGGACACCTTTACAATGAGCAGTTCTTC. This encodes CATISAGHLYNEQFF. Full variable domain (missing parts from reference TRBV28 and TRBJ2-1): DVKVTQSSRYLVKRTGEKVFLECVQDMDHENMFWYRQDPGLGLRLIYFSYDVKMKEKGDIPEGYSVSREKKERFSLILESASTNQTSMYLCATISAGHLYNEQFFGPGTRLTVL.

Judged by abundance, this clonotype is medium-sized. One end of the junction fails to match germline, which may point to a read error. The chain is built from TRBV7-7 and TRBJ2-7; D uncertain. The CDR3 sequence is 14 residues long. CDR1 is SSHAT, CDR2 FNYEAQ, per germline (reference sequence). This chain's CDR3 is CASSLDDRPYEQYF. CDR3 coding DNA: TGTGCTAGCAGCTTAGACGACCGACCCTACGAGCAGTACTTC.

This clonotype turned up a few times. The chain carries TRBV6-1 and TRBJ2-1; 8 nucleotides agree with TRBD2. The junction had 10 bases not matched to a gene; V was cut back by 8 bases and J by 7 bases. The germline V gene encodes CDR1 MNHNS and CDR2 SASEGT. The CDR3 spans 14 residues. The CDR3 DNA sequence: TGTGCCAGCCGAGGGGCGGGAGGCCTGAATGAGCAGTTCTTC. Translation: CASRGAGGLNEQFF.

This clonotype was seen more than once but under ten times. The rearrangement links TRBV11-2 to TRBJ2-7; D remains ambiguous. This CDR3 spans 13 amino acids. Between the trimmed V and J ends, which lost 1 base and 6 bases, there was a span of 10 bases. The germline gives CDR1 SGHAT, CDR2 FQNNGV. DNA of the CDR3: TGTGCCAGCAGCTTAGGGGCTAGTCTCGAGCAGTACTTC. Its translation: CASSLGASLEQYF.

This clonotype was observed a handful of times. The J gene is TRBJ2-5, the V gene TRBV24-1, with 8 bases lining up with TRBD1. The CDR3 runs to 15 residues. Germline CDR1 is KGHDR and CDR2 is SFDVKD. Trimming at V came to 2 bases and at J to 4 bases, leaving 5 bases not matched to a gene. DNA of the CDR3: TGTGCCACCAGTGATTGGACAGGGAGGCGAGAGACCCAGTACTTC. This encodes CATSDWTGRRETQYF.

The chain couples TRBV12-3 or TRBV12-4 to TRBJ2-1; unclear D gene. The germline V and J ends were trimmed by 5 bases and 7 bases, with 9 bases remaining between them. The CDR3 runs 12 residues. The CDR3 reads CASSLHGNEQFF. The CDR3 DNA is TGTGCCAGCAGTCTCCATGGGAATGAGCAGTTCTTC.

Sample share makes this clonotype medium-sized (0.01 to 0.1%). The V gene is TRBV7-8, the J gene TRBJ2-7; D is uncertain. Germline V gene lookup returns CDR1 SGHVS and CDR2 FQNEAQ. The CDR3 has 14 residues. V was cut by 1 base and J by 0 bases, with 7 bases left in between. CDR3 amino acids: CASSLEVSSYEQYF. CDR3 DNA sequence: TGTGCCAGCAGCTTAGAGGTGAGCTCCTACGAGCAGTACTTC.

This clonotype was detected ten times or more. This chain joins TRBV2 and TRBJ2-1; 10 nucleotides agree with TRBD1. Trimming removed 8 bases from V and 2 bases from J; junction bases left unmatched: 3. CDR1 is SNHLY, CDR2 FYNNEI, per germline. The CDR3 spans 14 residues. CDR3 in DNA: TGTGCCAGCCCTGGACAGGGGGCCTACAATGAGCAGTTCTTC. Protein sequence: CASPGQGAYNEQFF.